One and the same sample provided the 30 T cell receptor beta chains below, sequenced in a study of blood T cell repertoires in COVID-19. Repertoires were generated with immunoSEQ multiplex PCR, while TCRdb's copy carries only in-frame clones and drops some. The sample has over 25,000 clones, 90% seen once; the top ten hold 0.95% to 1.1%. The sample consisted of peripheral blood. These receptors were obtained from a man in his 70s with active or convalescent COVID-19.

The sample holds one count of this clone. The J gene is TRBJ2-7, the V gene TRBV12-1; the D call TRBD1 from the table was never checked on the DNA. TRBV12-1 is termed a pseudogene. The CDR3 has 16 residues. The CDR3 DNA follows: TGTGCCAGCAGCTTTGATGGCAGGGGGGCCCTCTACGAGCAGTACTTC. This codes for CASSFDGRGALYEQYF.

This rearrangement joins TRBV6-4 to TRBJ2-3; 8 bases are a match to TRBD1. V lost 2 bases, J lost 6 bases, and 7 bases stayed unmatched. Germline V gene data show CDR1 as MRHNA and CDR2 as SNTAGT. The CDR3 consists of 15 residues. CDR3 in amino acids: CASSDVAGGLDTQYF. CDR3 bases: TGTGCCAGCAGTGACGTGGCAGGGGGCTTGGATACGCAGTATTTT.

The rearrangement links TRBV27 to TRBJ2-2; 10 nucleotides match TRBD2. CDR1 MNHEY and CDR2 SMNVEV come from the germline V gene (reference sequence). The CDR3 runs to 14 residues. V was pared by 6 bases and J by 3 bases, with 1 base of the junction left unmatched. CDR3 coding DNA: TGTGCCAGCAGGAGCGGGAGGGACACCGGGGAGCTGTTTTTT. This gives the protein CASRSGRDTGELFF.

The chain links TRBV7-2 to TRBJ1-6; no reliable D call. The V gene lost 3 bases and the J gene lost 10 bases, with 10 bases spanning the gap. This CDR3 contains 13 residues. CDR1 is SGHTA and CDR2 is FQGNSA in the germline V gene. Written as DNA, the CDR3 is TGTGCCAGCAGCTTCGGGGTGCAGTCACCCCTCCACTTT. Translation gives CASSFGVQSPLHF.

The chain carries TRBV6-5 and TRBJ2-1, with a possible D match to TRBD2 (5 bases). Trimming pared 6 bases from V and 0 bases from J, leaving 9 bases between. CDR1 and CDR2 from the germline V gene are MNHEY and SVGAGI. This CDR3 region has 14 residues. CDR3 DNA sequence: TGTGCCAGCAGAGCTGAGGGCTCCTACAATGAGCAGTTCTTC. This gives the protein CASRAEGSYNEQFF.

The V call is TRBV19, the J call TRBJ1-1, with D unresolved. V was trimmed by 3 bases and J by 10 bases, leaving 15 bases between them. The CDR3 covers 13 residues. CDR1 is LNHDA and CDR2 is SQIVND in the germline V gene (reference sequence). The CDR3 sequence: CASSMGQPRGAFF. The DNA of the CDR3 is TGTGCCAGTAGTATGGGTCAGCCACGGGGAGCTTTCTTT.

This rearrangement joins TRBV19 to TRBJ1-1, with D hard to call. This CDR3 region has 13 residues. Trimming took 3 bases from V and 7 from J, leaving 12 bases between them. Germline assignment: CDR1 LNHDA and CDR2 SQIVND (reference sequence). CDR3 protein: CASSIEYSSEAFF. Here the CDR3 DNA reads TGTGCCAGTAGTATCGAATATTCCAGTGAAGCTTTCTTT.

In its sample, this clone was seen a few times. This sequence joins TRBV29-1 and TRBJ1-1; D possibly corresponds to TRBD1 (5 bases). CDR3 length equals 15 residues. The V and J ends lost 6 bases and 1 base respectively, with 18 bases between them. The germline gives CDR1 SQVTM, CDR2 ANQGSEA. CDR3 DNA: TGCAGCGTCGACTCCCGGAGGGGTGGGAACACTGAAGCTTTCTTT. It translates to CSVDSRRGGNTEAFF.

The V gene is TRBV6-5, the J gene TRBJ1-2, with TRBD1 matching 7 bases. CDR3 length equals 13 residues. With V trimmed by 6 bases and J by 2 bases, 3 bases remained unmatched. The germline V gene has CDR1 MNHEY and CDR2 SVGAGI. CDR3 in amino acids: CASRSRGNYGYTF. The CDR3 region has the DNA TGTGCCAGCAGATCCAGGGGGAACTATGGCTACACCTTC.

The chain combines TRBV5-1 with TRBJ1-5; D might be TRBD1 (5 bases). In germline, CDR1 is SGHRS, CDR2 YFSETQ. The CDR3 sequence is 15 residues long. V gave up 4 bases and J gave up 1 base, with 12 bases separating them. In DNA, the CDR3 is TGCGCCAGCAGCCCCGATGGACACAGCAATCAGCCCCAGCATTTT. Amino acid sequence: CASSPDGHSNQPQHF. The entire variable domain, with the rest obtained from reference TRBV5-1 and TRBJ1-5, is as follows: KAGVTQTPRYLIKTRGQQVTLSCSPISGHRSVSWYQQTPGQGLQFLFEYFSETQRNKGNFPGRFSGRQFSNSRSEMNVSTLELGDSALYLCASSPDGHSNQPQHFGDGTRLSIL.

The gene calls are TRBV18 and TRBJ1-1; D unresolved. This CDR3 has 14 residues. Deletions cut 3 bases from V and 3 bases from J, with 11 bases between. In germline, CDR1 is KGHSH, CDR2 LQKENI. CDR3 in DNA: TGTGCCAGCTCACCCCCCTCCGGGTACACTGAAGCTTTCTTT. Amino acids: CASSPPSGYTEAFF.

This chain uses TRBV18 with TRBJ1-1; 7 bases align to TRBD1. Germline CDR1 and CDR2: KGHSH and LQKENI. V shed 3 bases, J shed 8 bases, and the junction held 6 bases outside the gene matches. The CDR3 covers 13 residues. The CDR3 sequence is CASSPEQGTEAFF. The CDR3 nucleotides are TGTGCCAGCTCACCGGAACAGGGGACGGAAGCTTTCTTT. Full variable domain (remainder filled in from reference TRBV18 and TRBJ1-1): NAGVMQNPRHLVRRRGQEARLRCSPMKGHSHVYWYRQLPEEGLKFMVYLQKENIIDESGMPKERFSAEFPKEGPSILRIQQVVRGDSAAYFCASSPEQGTEAFFGQGTRLTVV.

The chain couples TRBV6-5 to TRBJ1-1; 7 bases match TRBD1. This CDR3 region has 16 residues. The junction had 11 bases not matched to a gene; V was cut back by 2 bases and J by 5 bases. Germline CDR1 is MNHEY and CDR2 is SVGAGI. CDR3 sequence: CASSYGVGGGGTEAFF. The CDR3 DNA follows: TGTGCCAGCAGTTACGGGGTTGGAGGGGGCGGAACTGAAGCTTTCTTT.

Comment on this clone: Germline and junction disagree at one end, which may indicate a read error. The genes are TRBV11-3 and TRBJ1-1, with a tentative D call TRBD1 (5 bases). The CDR3 contains 13 residues. CDR1 SGHNT and CDR2 YENEEA come from the germline V gene. CDR3 DNA sequence: TGTGCCAGCAGCCTAGACGGGTGGACAGAAGCTTTCTTT. This sequence encodes CASSLDGWTEAFF.

The chain uses TRBV5-4 and TRBJ1-5; D uncertain. In germline, CDR1 is SGHNT, CDR2 YYREEE (reference sequence). V shed 1 base and J shed 7 bases, with 6 bases lying between them. The length of the CDR3 is 12 residues. The CDR3 here is CASSLWRQPQHF. For the CDR3, the DNA is TGTGCCAGCAGCTTGTGGAGGCAGCCCCAGCATTTT.

The chain joins TRBV7-9 to TRBJ1-1; no firm D call. V lost 5 bases and J 0 bases, leaving 10 bases between the germline ends. There are 14 residues in the CDR3. Germline CDR1 and CDR2: SEHNR and FQNEAQ (reference sequence). The DNA for the CDR3 is TGTGCCAGCAGCCCGGACTTTATGAACACTGAAGCTTTCTTT. This translates into CASSPDFMNTEAFF.

This rearrangement joins TRBV19 to TRBJ2-7; TRBD2 might be the D (5 bases). The V end was cut by 4 bases, the J end by 5 bases, with 18 bases between. Germline CDR1 reads LNHDA; CDR2 reads SQIVND (reference sequence). The CDR3 spans 15 residues. The CDR3 region is CASSKSEGSIHEQYF. The CDR3 bases are TGTGCCAGTAGTAAATCTGAGGGCAGCATCCACGAGCAGTACTTC.

V usage is TRBV4-3 and J usage is TRBJ1-4; D not resolved. Germline assignment: CDR1 LGHNA and CDR2 YSLEER. The CDR3 loop spans 15 amino acids. Trimming shortened V by 0 bases and J by 3 bases, and 8 bases separated the two germline ends. CDR3 in DNA: TGCGCCAGCAGCCAAGATGGCAAGTCTAATGAAAAACTGTTTTTT. This translates into CASSQDGKSNEKLFF.

This clone was recorded a few times. The chain carries TRBV5-1 and TRBJ1-6; no clear D. Germline V gene lookup returns CDR1 SGHRS and CDR2 YFSETQ. CDR3 size: 13 residues. V gave up 0 bases and J gave up 7 bases, with 5 bases separating them. CDR3 nucleotide sequence: TGCGCCAGCAGCTTGGGGCCAAATTCACCCCTCCACTTT. It is translated as CASSLGPNSPLHF.

This clone was seen a few times. The J gene is TRBJ1-6, the V gene TRBV5-1; 7 bases are a match to TRBD1. CDR3 length equals 15 residues. CDR1 and CDR2 from the germline V gene are SGHRS and YFSETQ. Germline trimming cut 0 bases from V and 5 bases from J; bases unmatched to any gene: 2. CDR3 sequence reads: CASSLGQGDNSPLHF. CDR3 DNA: TGCGCCAGCAGCTTGGGGCAGGGGGATAATTCACCCCTCCACTTT.

The V gene is TRBV20-1, the J gene TRBJ1-1; the D is unclear. The germline gives CDR1 DFQATT, CDR2 SNEGSKA (reference sequence). With 3 bases removed from V and 1 base from J, the gap between germline ends came to 9 bases. This CDR3 is 13 amino acids long. The CDR3 reads CSASLGGNTEAFF. The CDR3 bases are TGCAGTGCTAGTCTTGGCGGGAACACTGAAGCTTTCTTT.

The rearrangement uses TRBV5-1 and TRBJ1-1, with 7 bases lining up with TRBD1. Germline V gene sequence: CDR1 SGHRS, CDR2 YFSETQ. The V and J ends lost 1 base and 7 bases, in that order; junction bases with no gene match: 4. The length of the CDR3 is 13 residues. The CDR3 sequence is CASSLYRGNEAFF. As DNA, the CDR3 is TGCGCCAGCAGCTTGTACAGGGGAAATGAAGCTTTCTTT. Full variable domain (outside the CDR3, taken from reference TRBV5-1 and TRBJ1-1): KAGVTQTPRYLIKTRGQQVTLSCSPISGHRSVSWYQQTPGQGLQFLFEYFSETQRNKGNFPGRFSGRQFSNSRSEMNVSTLELGDSALYLCASSLYRGNEAFFGQGTRLTVV.

In its sample, this clone was seen a few times. This sample includes further DNA sequences coding for the same CDR3. The V call is TRBV2, the J call TRBJ2-2; D is undetermined. CDR1 is SNHLY, CDR2 FYNNEI, per germline. The CDR3 is made up of 14 amino acids. The ends were cut back, 2 bases at V and 4 bases at J, with 8 bases in the middle. In nucleotides, the CDR3 is TGTGCCAGCAGTGAAAGACAAATCACCGGGGAGCTGTTTTTT. As protein: CASSERQITGELFF.

The gene calls are TRBV21-1 and TRBJ2-7; no DNA check was done on the table's D call, TRBD1. TRBV21-1 is flagged as a pseudogene. This CDR3 region has 15 residues. CDR3 amino acids: CASSKSGTGGHEQYF. The CDR3 nucleotides are TGTGCCAGCAGCAAATCAGGGACAGGGGGCCACGAGCAGTACTTC.

V is TRBV5-1 and J is TRBJ1-2, with D uncertain. Trimming stripped 1 base from V and 0 bases from J, with 7 bases between. Germline lookup yields CDR1 SGHRS and CDR2 YFSETQ. This CDR3 has 14 amino acids. CDR3 loop: CASSLTASNYGYTF. The DNA for the CDR3 is TGCGCCAGCAGCTTGACTGCTTCTAACTATGGCTACACCTTC.

The rearrangement joins TRBV5-1 to TRBJ1-2, with 7 bases identical to TRBD1. There are 14 residues in the CDR3. With 0 bases clipped from V and 5 bases from J, the junction kept 4 bases outside the gene matches. Germline V CDR1 and CDR2: SGHRS, YFSETQ. CDR3 DNA: TGCGCCAGCAGCTTGGAACAGGGGATTTATGGCTACACCTTC. Translation gives CASSLEQGIYGYTF.

The rearrangement joins TRBV19 to TRBJ1-2; D not resolved. V was clipped by 8 bases and J by 8 bases, with 24 bases between them. Per germline, CDR1 LNHDA and CDR2 SQIVND (reference sequence). The CDR3 runs 15 residues. The DNA of the CDR3 is TGTGCCAGTTCCCTCACCGGGAGGGAAATGATCGGCTACACCTTC. Translation: CASSLTGREMIGYTF.

CDR3 sequence reads: CASSRTDNSPLHF. CDR3 in DNA: TGTGCCAGCAGCCGGACAGATAATTCACCCCTCCACTTT. The chain joins TRBV12-3 or TRBV12-4 to TRBJ1-6, with a tentative D call TRBD1 (6 bases). Trimming removed 6 bases at V and 5 bases at J, with 8 bases between. CDR3 length: 13 amino acids.

DNA for the CDR3: TGCAGCGTTTGGACAGGGGGCAATCAGCCCCAGCATTTT. Protein: CSVWTGGNQPQHF. This sequence joins TRBV29-1 and TRBJ1-5, with 9 nucleotides matching TRBD1. J gave up 2 bases and V 5 bases, and 1 base lay outside the gene matches. CDR3 size: 13 residues. CDR1 and CDR2 from the germline V gene are SQVTM and ANQGSEA.

The V and J genes are TRBV5-1 and TRBJ1-5; the D gene is possibly TRBD1 (5 bases). The CDR3 loop spans 14 amino acids. Germline assignment: CDR1 SGHRS and CDR2 YFSETQ. V was cut by 0 bases and J by 7 bases, with 11 bases left in between. The CDR3 is CASSLGRGEQPQHF. Here the CDR3 DNA reads TGCGCCAGCAGCTTGGGTCGGGGGGAGCAGCCCCAGCATTTT.